This TCR beta chain was observed in a study (dated by TCRdb to about 2015). The study in broad terms: Whether tumor-infiltrating Tregs in breast cancer are recruited from blood Tregs or converted in situ from other CD4+ T cell subsets was tested.

The full study reports these points: The TCR gene usage of tumor memory CD4+ T cells clustered together with blood and lymph node memory CD4+ cells and with lymph node naive CD4+ cells. The TCR alpha and beta sequences of tumor-infiltrating Tregs showed the greatest overlap with tumor naive CD4+ T cells, followed by blood naive CD4+ T cells. Rather than covering whole repertoires, validation in the larger cohort was restricted to a single TCR beta V-J rearrangement.

Naive CD4+ T cells were purified with the Miltenyi Naive CD4+ T Cell Isolation kit, with Tregs depleted using CD25 microbeads. Tregs, naive and memory CD4+ T cells from tumor, blood and ipsilateral draining lymph nodes of five or six breast cancer patients underwent full-length TCR alpha and beta sequencing. Ficoll density gradient centrifugation was used to isolate mononuclear cells from lymph nodes or from roughly 51 ml of peripheral blood. A purity exceeding 90% was confirmed by FACS for the sorted cell populations. Full-length TCR variable regions were amplified by 5' RACE PCR with constant-region reverse primers, and semi-nested PCR with Nested Universal Primer A was subsequently performed. Using the ReliaPrep RNA Cell Miniprep System, total RNA was extracted, and the SMARTer RACE 5'/3' Kit was then used to reverse transcribe the RNA into 5'RACE-ready cDNA. Full-length TCR alpha and beta libraries were barcoded with multiplex adaptors and sequenced on an Illumina MiSeq. The original methods were these. For each of nine subset-tissue groups, sequencing data from the five patients were pooled, and the groups were compared by unsupervised clustering of TCR gene usage. The Morisita-Horn index, with shared sequences weighted by their contribution to each repertoire, was used to calculate repertoire similarity. In-frame beta chains were kept once TCRdb had trimmed the public reads at Q25 with fastp and called clones with MiXCR. Each entry merges the rows of one CDR3 protein and shows their most common DNA and genes. In this record, the V and J calls reflect TCRdb's handling and not the investigators' own analysis. This sample has about 55,000 distinct CDR3 sequences in its table, and about a sixth of those were observed once. The ten most abundant clones make up around 2% of the sample.

The sample holds many counts of this clonotype. This clone's antigen is unknown. No base quality information exists; no much larger clone differs at one position. The sample consisted of naive CD4+ T cells sorted from blood. The cell subset or site label, read with the paper, signifies: naive CD4+ T cells, CD4+CD45RA+CD25-. The TCR comes from a female donor with breast cancer.

In nucleotides, the sequence is TGTGCCAGCAGTCCTCCGGGGACAGGGGGGCCAAAACTGTTTTTT. Its product reads: CASSPPGTGGPKLFF. The receptor chain draws on TRBV28 and TRBJ1-4; TRBD1 matches 11 bases in the middle. Per the germline V gene, MDHEN is the CDR1 and SYDVKM is the CDR2. Clipping removes 5 bases from V and 10 bases from J, with 9 as the unmatched junction base count. There are 15 amino acids in the CDR3, from cysteine to phenylalanine inclusive. The only DNA kept is the CDR3, 45 bases in frame from the first base.